This T cell receptor beta chain is drawn from a study of a mutant IDH1 vaccine in newly diagnosed glioma. In the study overall: Radiotherapy alone preceded vaccination by 4-6 weeks; alternatively, vaccination started with temozolomide cycles.

The CDR3 spans 13 residues. Germline V CDR1 and CDR2: GTSNPN, SVGIG (reference sequence). V was pared by 2 bases and J by 0 bases, with 7 bases between. Specified time point: week 47, end of study. It was 300 ug of mutant IDH1 20-mer peptide that made up each vaccine dose, given with topical imiquimod. In the case of this clone: Its antigen is not known.

Produced via immunoSEQ multiplex PCR; TCRdb's table is partial and in-frame only. The sample records tens of thousands of clones, 65% being singletons. The sequence was collected from a man aged 35-49 years with glioma. Some clones in this sample may be carry-over from other donors' samples. The source material was peripheral blood mononuclear cells (PBMCs), sampled from a glioma patient whose treatment included an IDH1 peptide vaccine. The chain is built from TRBV30 and TRBJ1-1, with D unclear. The CDR3 protein is CAWSRGMNTEAFF. CDR3 in DNA: TGTGCCTGGAGTCGGGGAATGAACACTGAAGCTTTCTTT.